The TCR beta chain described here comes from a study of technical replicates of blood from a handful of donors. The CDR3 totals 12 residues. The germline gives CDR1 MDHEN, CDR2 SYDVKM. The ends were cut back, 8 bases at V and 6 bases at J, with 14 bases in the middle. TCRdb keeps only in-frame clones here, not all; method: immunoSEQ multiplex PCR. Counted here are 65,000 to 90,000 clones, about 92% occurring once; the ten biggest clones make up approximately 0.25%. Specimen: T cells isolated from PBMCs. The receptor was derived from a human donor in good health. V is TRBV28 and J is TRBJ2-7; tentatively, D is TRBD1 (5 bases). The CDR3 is CASGIHGAEQYF. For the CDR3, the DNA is TGTGCCAGCGGAATCCATGGGGCCGAGCAGTACTTC.